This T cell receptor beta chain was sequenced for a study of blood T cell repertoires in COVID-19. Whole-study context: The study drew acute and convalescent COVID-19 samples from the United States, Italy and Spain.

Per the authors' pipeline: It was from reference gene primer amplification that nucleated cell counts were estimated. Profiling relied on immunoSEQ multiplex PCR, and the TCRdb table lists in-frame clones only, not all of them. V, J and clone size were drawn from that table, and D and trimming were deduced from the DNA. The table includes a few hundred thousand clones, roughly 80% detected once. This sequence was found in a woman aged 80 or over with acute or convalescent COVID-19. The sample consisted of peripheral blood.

For the CDR3, the DNA is TGCGCCAGCAGCTTGAGAGGGGGCGAATCCTATGGCTACACCTTC. This translates into CASSLRGGESYGYTF. This rearrangement joins TRBV5-1 to TRBJ1-2; 7 bases line up with TRBD1. Germline V gives CDR1 SGHRS, CDR2 YFSETQ. Unmatched junction bases numbered 7, after V lost 1 base and J lost 4 bases. The CDR3 sequence is 15 residues long.